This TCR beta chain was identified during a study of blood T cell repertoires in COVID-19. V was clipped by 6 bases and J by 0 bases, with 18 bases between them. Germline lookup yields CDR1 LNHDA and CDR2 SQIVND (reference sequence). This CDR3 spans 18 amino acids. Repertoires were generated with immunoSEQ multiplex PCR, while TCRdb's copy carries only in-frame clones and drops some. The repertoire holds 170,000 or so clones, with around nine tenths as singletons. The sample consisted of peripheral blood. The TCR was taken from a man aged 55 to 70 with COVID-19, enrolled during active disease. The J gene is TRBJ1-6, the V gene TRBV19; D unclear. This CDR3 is CASSPPLSRLSYNSPLHF. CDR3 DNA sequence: TGTGCCAGTAGCCCTCCGTTAAGCCGACTCTCCTATAATTCACCCCTCCACTTT.